This T cell receptor beta chain was captured in a study of T-cell memory formation after mild COVID-19. Details on this clonotype: The antigen is unknown.

Germline CDR1 reads MNHEY; CDR2 reads SVGAGI. The CDR3 has 16 amino acids. V was clipped by 4 bases and J by 4 bases, with 16 bases between them. Employing constant-segment primers, 5'RACE generated TCR alpha and TCR beta cDNA libraries bearing sample barcodes and UMIs. TCRdb re-called the 5' RACE reads with MiXCR, one entry per CDR3 protein. Of about 270,000 distinct CDR3 sequences detected, 15% appear once; the ten largest clones hold around 2%. Overall study results and limits: In pre-infection memory, a portion of responding clones appeared, which suggested that cross-reactive memory joined. Contracting clones, day 15 to 85, had balanced CD4/CD8, and later expanders favored CD4+. CD4+ contracting clones were mainly CM and EM; CD8+ ones, EMRA.

This rearrangement joins TRBV6-5 to TRBJ2-2, with D maybe TRBD1 (6 bases). The sequenced material came from PBMCs or a T cell subset sorted from them (not recorded which). This TCR was recovered from an adult woman who had mild COVID-19 (a few samples of this study predate the infection). Cell type and time point are not known. For the CDR3, the DNA is TGTGCCAGCAGTTCGAGGCGGCCCAGGGGCACCGGGGAGCTGTTTTTT. The encoded protein is CASSSRRPRGTGELFF.